The 16 T cell receptor beta chains below all came from one sample that was sequenced in a study of blood T cell repertoires in COVID-19 (dated by TCRdb to about 2020). Preparation of the library involved the immunoSEQ multiplex PCR assay. TCRdb limited this immuneACCESS table to in-frame rearrangements with V and J called. A share of clones is missing; checked studies link under half to unresolved V genes, and the rest is unexplained. In this sample the table shows 350,000 to 400,000 clones, 89% of which occur a single time. Jointly, the top ten make up around 2.8% of the sample. What was sequenced was peripheral blood. These receptor sequences come from a woman between 25 and 40 years old with COVID-19, enrolled during active disease.

The rearrangement links TRBV15 to TRBJ1-2; TRBD1 agrees at 7 bases. The junction had 4 bases not matched to a gene; V was cut back by 0 bases and J by 6 bases. The germline V gene encodes CDR1 LNHNV and CDR2 YYDKDF (reference sequence). This CDR3 region has 14 residues. The CDR3 region has the DNA TGTGCCACCAGCAGAGATTCGACAGGGCATGGCTACACCTTC. Its protein is CATSRDSTGHGYTF.

The V gene is TRBV6-5, the J gene TRBJ1-2; 9 bases line up with TRBD1. V trimming: 2 bases; J trimming: 2 bases; junction bases outside the gene matches: 6. Germline V lookup: CDR1 MNHEY, CDR2 SVGAGI. The CDR3 totals 16 residues. Here the CDR3 DNA reads TGTGCCAGCAGTTACACTGACAGGGGGAGGAACTATGGCTACACCTTC. This sequence encodes CASSYTDRGRNYGYTF.

The chain employs TRBV7-2 and TRBJ2-7; 8 bases match TRBD2. Germline V CDR1 and CDR2: SGHTA, FQGNSA. V dropped 7 bases and J dropped 3; count of bases not matched to a gene: 11. This CDR3 has 15 residues. The chain's CDR3 is CASKSSAGVNYEQYF. The DNA of the CDR3 is TGTGCCAGCAAAAGTTCAGCGGGGGTCAACTACGAGCAGTACTTC. Using reference TRBV7-2 and TRBJ2-7 for the parts outside the CDR3, the full variable domain is GAGVSQSPSNKVTEKGKDVELRCDPISGHTALYWYRQSLGQGLEFLIYFQGNSAPDKSGLPSDRFSAERTGGSVSTLTIQRTQQEDSAVYLCASKSSAGVNYEQYFGPGTRLTVT.

This rearrangement joins TRBV10-3 to TRBJ1-1, with D uncertain. Germline V gene data show CDR1 as ENHRY and CDR2 as SYGVKD. V was trimmed by 3 bases and J by 4 bases, leaving 12 bases between them. The CDR3 contains 14 residues. CDR3 loop: CAISESGDGTEAFF. In DNA form, the CDR3 reads TGTGCCATCAGTGAATCCGGGGATGGCACTGAAGCTTTCTTT.

The V and J genes are TRBV18 and TRBJ2-5; weak D call: TRBD1 (6 bases). Germline V gives CDR1 KGHSH, CDR2 LQKENI. The V end was cut by 3 bases, the J end by 2 bases, with 13 bases between. The CDR3 consists of 15 residues. The CDR3 protein is CASSPTPDSQETQYF. In DNA form, the CDR3 reads TGTGCCAGCTCACCGACCCCGGACAGTCAAGAGACCCAGTACTTC.

In this sample, this clone turned up once. This chain connects TRBV5-1 to TRBJ2-1; no firm D call. Germline CDR1 and CDR2: SGHRS and YFSETQ. V was clipped by 0 bases and J by 5 bases, with 6 bases between them. The CDR3 sequence is 13 residues long. The chain's CDR3 is CASSLDGHNEQFF. The CDR3 DNA sequence: TGCGCCAGCAGCTTGGACGGTCACAATGAGCAGTTCTTC.

The chain recombines TRBV28 with TRBJ1-5; D possibly corresponds to TRBD1 (5 bases). The CDR3 spans 18 residues. The germline CDR1 and CDR2 sequences are MDHEN and SYDVKM. The V end lost 3 bases, the J end lost 0 bases, and 18 bases lay between the germline ends. Here the CDR3 reads CASSLAPGWGYSNQPQHF. The CDR3 region has the DNA TGTGCCAGCAGTTTGGCCCCTGGGTGGGGCTATAGCAATCAGCCCCAGCATTTT.

A single count supports this clone. The chain joins TRBV28 to TRBJ1-2, with D uncertain. V was shortened by 2 bases and J by 4 bases, with 8 bases between the two germline ends. CDR1 is MDHEN and CDR2 is SYDVKM in the germline V gene. This CDR3 has 13 amino acids. The CDR3 reads CASSLGQVYGYTF. CDR3 in DNA: TGTGCCAGCAGTTTAGGGCAGGTCTATGGCTACACCTTC.

This chain connects TRBV25-1 to TRBJ1-2; 7 bases are shared with TRBD1. The J segment lost 6 bases and the V segment lost 4 bases, leaving 14 bases of the junction unmatched. Germline V gene lookup returns CDR1 MGHDK and CDR2 SYGVNS. This CDR3 has 16 residues. The CDR3 nucleotides read TGTGCCAGCAGTGGGTTTCAGGACAGGTTTCGCGATGGCTACACCTTC. Residues: CASSGFQDRFRDGYTF.

The CDR3, as DNA: TGTGCCCCAGATCAGGGTTACAATGAGCAGTTCTTC. Encoded protein: CAPDQGYNEQFF. The chain is built from TRBV7-9 and TRBJ2-1, with a possible D match to TRBD1 (5 bases). Germline CDR1 SEHNR, CDR2 FQNEAQ (reference sequence). The V end was cut by 11 bases, the J end by 4 bases, with 12 bases between. This CDR3 contains 12 residues.

On this clone: A read error may produce the germline difference seen at one junction end. This sequence joins TRBV7-2 and TRBJ1-2, with 8 bases fitting TRBD1. This CDR3 has 11 amino acids. Germline V gene lookup returns CDR1 SGHTA and CDR2 FQGNSA. Here the CDR3 reads CASSSMTQGAF. CDR3 nucleotide sequence: TGTGCCAGCAGCTCCATGACACAGGGGGCCTTC. Supplemented by reference TRBV7-2 and TRBJ1-2, the full variable domain reads GAGVSQSPSNKVTEKGKDVELRCDPISGHTALYWYRQSLGQGLEFLIYFQGNSAPDKSGLPSDRFSAERTGGSVSTLTIQRTQQEDSAVYLCASSSMTQGAFGSGTRLTVV.

The chain couples TRBV18 to TRBJ1-1; D is unresolved. With 3 bases removed from V and 4 bases from J, the gap between germline ends came to 21 bases. The germline gives CDR1 KGHSH, CDR2 LQKENI. The CDR3 runs to 17 residues. The CDR3 is CASSPSQAGVSGTEAFF. The CDR3, as DNA: TGTGCCAGCTCACCCTCCCAGGCCGGGGTATCGGGCACTGAAGCTTTCTTT.

In its sample, this clone was seen once. The gene calls are TRBV14 and TRBJ2-5, with D possibly being TRBD1 (6 bases). The V gene's germline CDR1 is SGHDN and CDR2 FVKESK. This CDR3 contains 14 residues. Trimming removed 3 bases from V and 3 bases from J, with 11 bases in between. This CDR3 reads CASSHRQEEETQYF. The CDR3 DNA reads as TGTGCCAGCAGCCATAGACAGGAGGAAGAGACCCAGTACTTC. Supplemented by reference TRBV14 and TRBJ2-5, the full variable domain reads EAGVTQFPSHSVIEKGQTVTLRCDPISGHDNLYWYRRVMGKEIKFLLHFVKESKQDESGMPNNRFLAERTGGTYSTLKVQPAELEDSGVYFCASSHRQEEETQYFGPGTRLLVL.

A few counts support this clone. The J gene is TRBJ1-6, the V gene TRBV21-1; TRBD1, the table's D call, lacks a check against the DNA. TRBV21-1 is an annotated pseudogene. There are 16 residues in the CDR3. The CDR3 DNA sequence: TGTGCCAGCAGCCCCCGCCCGGGACAGAATAATTCACCCCTCCACTTT. Translated: CASSPRPGQNNSPLHF.

This clone has only a few counts. V usage is TRBV5-1 and J usage is TRBJ2-7; 7 bases fit TRBD1. The CDR3 is 15 residues long. Germline V gene sequence: CDR1 SGHRS, CDR2 YFSETQ. V was clipped by 1 base and J by 6 bases; unmatched bases: 10. The CDR3 here is CASSLWGQSRGEQYF. The CDR3 nucleotides read TGCGCCAGCAGCTTGTGGGGACAGTCTCGGGGCGAGCAGTACTTC.

The CDR3 spells CASLRDSYGYTF. The CDR3 DNA reads as TGTGCCAGCCTGAGGGACTCCTATGGCTACACCTTC. The J gene is TRBJ1-2, the V gene TRBV2; the D gene is possibly TRBD1 (5 bases). Germline assignment: CDR1 SNHLY and CDR2 FYNNEI. The CDR3 totals 12 residues. Trimming shortened V by 8 bases and J by 4 bases, and 11 bases separated the two germline ends. Using reference TRBV2 and TRBJ1-2 for the parts outside the CDR3, the full variable domain is EPEVTQTPSHQVTQMGQEVILRCVPISNHLYFYWYRQILGQKVEFLVSFYNNEISEKSEIFDDQFSVERPDGSNFTLKIRSTKLEDSAMYFCASLRDSYGYTFGSGTRLTVV.